Listed below are T cell receptor beta chains from one sample, sequenced in a study of T-cell reconstitution after alpha-beta-depleted transplantation in children. TCRdb fed the PCR reads into MiXCR, producing one record per CDR3 protein. The sample has around 480,000 distinct CDR3 sequences, approximately 32% seen once. The sequences come from PBMCs from the stem cell graft donor, collected from the stem cell graft. These receptors were collected from a human donor who donated a stem cell graft to a child with aplastic anemia. CDR3s include the opening cysteine and the closing phenylalanine or tryptophan. Each record gives: J gene, V gene, D gene, clone size, CDR3 protein, CDR3 DNA. A D gene is named only where the DNA matches it firmly. The size entry is marked missing in some rows and otherwise reads once, few, many or a size class.

TRBJ2-3,TRBV10-2,NA,few,CASSELITGTDTQYF,TGCGCCAGCAGTGAGCTAATAACGGGAACAGATACGCAGTATTTT
TRBJ2-1,TRBV28,TRBD2,NA,CASRRTSGRAEQFF,TGTGCCAGCAGGCGAACTAGCGGGAGAGCGGAGCAGTTCTTC
TRBJ2-1,TRBV7-2,NA,NA,CASSLDSGGHNEQFF,TGTGCCAGCAGCTTAGACTCCGGCGGCCACAATGAGCAGTTCTTC
TRBJ2-1,TRBV18,TRBD2,NA,CASSTSGNNEQFF,TGTGCCAGCTCAACTAGCGGGAACAATGAGCAGTTCTTC
TRBJ2-3,TRBV18,NA,NA,CASSRERNTDTQYF,TGTGCCAGCTCCCGCGAGCGGAACACAGATACGCAGTATTTT
TRBJ2-5,TRBV6-1,TRBD2,NA,CASRVMASGPIRETQYF,TGTGCCAGCAGGGTTATGGCTAGCGGGCCAATCCGAGAGACCCAGTACTTC
TRBJ2-1,TRBV9,TRBD2,NA,CASSVRGDGTNYNEQFF,TGTGCCAGCAGCGTCCGAGGGGACGGGACTAACTACAATGAGCAGTTCTTC
TRBJ1-2,TRBV5-1,NA,NA,CASSLALLNYGYTF,TGCGCCAGCAGCTTGGCCCTTTTAAACTATGGCTACACCTTC
TRBJ2-7,TRBV20-1,NA,NA,CSARDRGRGEQYF,TGCAGTGCTAGAGATCGTGGGCGTGGAGAGCAGTACTTC
TRBJ1-2,TRBV4-3,TRBD1,NA,CASSHDGTGGYGYTF,TGCGCCAGCAGCCATGATGGGACAGGGGGCTATGGCTACACCTTC
TRBJ2-3,TRBV7-8,NA,NA,CASSLSGRQRMHTQYF,TGTGCCAGCAGCTTATCGGGGCGTCAGAGGATGCATACGCAGTATTTT
TRBJ2-1,TRBV28,NA,NA,CASSLWVYNEQFF,TGTGCCAGCAGTTTATGGGTTTACAATGAGCAGTTCTTC
TRBJ1-1,TRBV18,NA,few,CASSPAQGAALNTEAFF,TGTGCCAGCTCACCGGCCCAAGGGGCAGCGTTGAACACTGAAGCTTTCTTT
TRBJ2-7,TRBV29-1,TRBD2,few,CSVEIAGHTREQYF,TGCAGCGTTGAGATAGCGGGCCACACCCGGGAGCAGTACTTC
TRBJ1-1,TRBV7-9,NA,NA,CASSVDHPKAFF,TGTGCCAGCAGCGTAGACCACCCAAAAGCTTTCTTT
TRBJ2-1,TRBV27,NA,NA,CASNRGVRDEQFF,TGTGCCAGCAATCGGGGCGTCAGGGATGAGCAGTTCTTC
TRBJ2-4,TRBV5-1,NA,NA,CASSMGDTAKNIQYF,TGCGCCAGCAGCATGGGGGATACGGCCAAAAACATTCAGTACTTC
TRBJ2-2,TRBV20-1,NA,once,CSARDSPGYGELFF,TGCAGTGCTAGAGATAGTCCTGGGTACGGGGAGCTGTTTTTT
TRBJ2-5,TRBV29-1,NA,NA,CSVEGRRRTQETQYF,TGCAGCGTTGAAGGTCGTCGGAGGACCCAAGAGACCCAGTACTTC
TRBJ2-1,TRBV29-1,TRBD2,NA,CSVATSGNLNEQFF,TGCAGCGTTGCGACTAGCGGGAATCTTAATGAGCAGTTCTTC
TRBJ2-7,TRBV9,NA,NA,CASIPRVTNSPYEQYF,TGTGCCAGCATCCCGCGGGTAACAAATTCACCCTACGAGCAGTACTTC
TRBJ1-1,TRBV9,NA,NA,CASSVDGGGNTEAFF,TGTGCCAGCAGCGTAGATGGGGGGGGAAACACTGAAGCTTTCTTT
TRBJ2-1,TRBV6-2/TRBV6-3,TRBD1,NA,CASRGQGATYSYNEQFF,TGTGCCAGCAGAGGACAGGGGGCGACTTACTCCTACAATGAGCAGTTCTTC
TRBJ1-1,TRBV12-3/TRBV12-4,TRBD1,few,CASSQDRNNEAFF,TGTGCCAGCAGCCAGGACAGGAACAATGAAGCTTTCTTT
TRBJ2-6,TRBV5-1,NA,NA,CASSPGQRYSGANVLTF,TGCGCCAGCAGCCCAGGACAGCGTTACTCTGGGGCCAACGTCCTGACTTTC
TRBJ1-1,TRBV12-3/TRBV12-4,NA,NA,CASSQQTNTEAFF,TGTGCCAGCAGTCAACAAACGAACACTGAAGCTTTCTTT
TRBJ1-1,TRBV7-9,TRBD1,NA,CASSLRQGERTEAFF,TGTGCCAGCAGCTTAAGACAGGGGGAGAGGACTGAAGCTTTCTTT
TRBJ2-4,TRBV5-1,NA,NA,CASSLRQSKNIQYF,TGCGCCAGCAGCTTGAGGCAAAGCAAAAACATTCAGTACTTC
TRBJ2-2,TRBV20-1,NA,few,CSARVSRGQNTGELFF,TGCAGTGCTAGAGTAAGCAGGGGACAGAACACCGGGGAGCTGTTTTTT
TRBJ1-5,TRBV7-2,TRBD1,NA,CASSREGQGVLQPQHF,TGTGCCAGCAGCCGCGAGGGACAGGGTGTTCTTCAGCCCCAGCATTTT
TRBJ1-5,TRBV6-6,NA,few,CASSYVINQPQHF,TGTGCCAGCAGTTATGTGATAAATCAGCCCCAGCATTTT
TRBJ1-1,TRBV6-2/TRBV6-3,NA,NA,CASTKPMNTEAFF,TGTGCCAGCACCAAACCGATGAACACTGAAGCTTTCTTT
TRBJ1-4,TRBV4-2,NA,NA,CAISDLAGEKLFF,TGTGCCATTTCGGACCTTGCGGGTGAAAAACTGTTTTTT
TRBJ2-3,TRBV12-3/TRBV12-4,TRBD2,NA,CASSFIAGRTDTQYF,TGTGCCAGCAGTTTTATAGCGGGGCGCACAGATACGCAGTATTTT
TRBJ2-5,TRBV20-1,NA,NA,CSARAGRVIQETQYF,TGCAGTGCTAGGGCGGGCAGGGTGATCCAAGAGACCCAGTACTTC
TRBJ1-1,TRBV6-5,NA,NA,CASSYQNSGSLKAFF,TGTGCCAGCAGTTACCAGAACTCGGGCTCACTGAAGGCTTTCTTT
TRBJ2-7,TRBV12-3/TRBV12-4,NA,NA,CASISGPEPQYEQYF,TGTGCCAGCATCTCGGGGCCGGAGCCCCAATACGAGCAGTACTTC
TRBJ2-5,TRBV20-1,TRBD2,few,CSASPSAGGSLQETQYF,TGCAGTGCTTCCCCTAGTGCGGGAGGATCCCTTCAAGAGACCCAGTACTTC
TRBJ2-1,TRBV29-1,NA,NA,CSVVQGGGNEQFF,TGCAGCGTTGTCCAGGGGGGGGGCAATGAGCAGTTCTTC
TRBJ1-6,TRBV12-3/TRBV12-4,TRBD1,NA,CASSSRWTGTNSPLHF,TGTGCCAGCAGTTCCCGTTGGACAGGGACCAATTCCCCCCTCCACTTT
TRBJ2-7,TRBV29-1,NA,few,CSVGPRSSYEQYF,TGCAGCGTAGGCCCGAGGAGCTCCTACGAGCAGTACTTC
TRBJ2-2,TRBV6-6,NA,once,CATIELNTGELFF,TGTGCCACCATCGAGCTGAACACCGGGGAGCTGTTTTTT
TRBJ1-6,TRBV15,NA,few,CATSRNREGVINSPLHF,TGTGCCACCAGCAGAAACAGGGAAGGAGTCATCAATTCACCCCTCCACTTT
TRBJ1-5,TRBV20-1,TRBD1,few,CSARDLRGPNQPQHF,TGCAGTGCTAGAGATCTGAGGGGGCCCAATCAGCCCCAGCATTTT
TRBJ2-3,TRBV27,TRBD2,NA,CASTTSSFTDTQYF,TGTGCCAGCACGACTAGCAGCTTCACAGATACGCAGTATTTT
TRBJ1-2,TRBV29-1,NA,NA,CSVEKPARGYGYTF,TGCAGCGTTGAGAAGCCGGCTAGGGGCTATGGCTACACCTTC
TRBJ2-7,TRBV5-1,TRBD2,NA,CASSLGREWTYEQYF,TGCGCCAGCAGCTTGGGGCGGGAGTGGACCTACGAGCAGTACTTC